This T cell receptor beta chain was retrieved from a study of blood T cells in healthy people across ages. Study-level information: Per every two T cells, about one barcoded beta molecule was captured by template switching. Study observations and caveats: From one million sequenced T cells, diversity estimates were lower bounds.

Using a J-beta primer mix together with a sample-barcoded 5' primer, a second PCR was run for roughly 7 to 12 cycles. A template-switch adaptor that had 12 random nucleotides put a tag on each cDNA molecule. MiXCR was run by TCRdb on the 5' RACE reads, yielding one entry per CDR3 protein. This table holds roughly 700,000 distinct CDR3 sequences, about 30% found once. Concerning this clonotype: What it binds is not known.

The CDR3 sequence is 10 residues long. The ends were cut back, 3 bases at V and 15 bases at J, with 7 bases in the middle. Germline loops: CDR1 KGHDR, CDR2 SFDVKD. Russia was home to the donors, healthy Caucasian individuals aged about 6 to 90. The chain joins TRBV24-1 to TRBJ2-2; D not resolved. This TCR derives from a woman older than 75 in good health. Sequenced sample: blood. The CDR3 loop reads CATSDNRMFF. CDR3 nucleotide sequence: TGTGCCACCAGTGATAATAGGATGTTTTTT.